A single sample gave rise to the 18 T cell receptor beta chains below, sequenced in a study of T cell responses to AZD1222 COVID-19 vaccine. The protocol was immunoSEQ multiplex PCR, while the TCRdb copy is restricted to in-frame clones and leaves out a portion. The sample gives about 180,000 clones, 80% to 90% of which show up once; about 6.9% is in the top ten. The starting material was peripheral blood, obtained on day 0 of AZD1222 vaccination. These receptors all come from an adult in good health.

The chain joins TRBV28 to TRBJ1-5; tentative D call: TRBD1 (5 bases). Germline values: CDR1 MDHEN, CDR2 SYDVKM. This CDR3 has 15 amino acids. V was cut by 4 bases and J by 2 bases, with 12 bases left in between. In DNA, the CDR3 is TGTGCCAGCAGTTCTGGGACCAGGGGCAATCAGCCCCAGCATTTT. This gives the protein CASSSGTRGNQPQHF.

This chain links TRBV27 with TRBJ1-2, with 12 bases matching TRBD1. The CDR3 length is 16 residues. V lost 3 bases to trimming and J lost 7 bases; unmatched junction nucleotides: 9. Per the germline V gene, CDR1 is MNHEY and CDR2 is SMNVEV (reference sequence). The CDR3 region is CASSLGPGQGAFGYTF. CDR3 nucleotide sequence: TGTGCCAGCAGTTTGGGACCGGGACAGGGGGCTTTTGGCTACACCTTC.

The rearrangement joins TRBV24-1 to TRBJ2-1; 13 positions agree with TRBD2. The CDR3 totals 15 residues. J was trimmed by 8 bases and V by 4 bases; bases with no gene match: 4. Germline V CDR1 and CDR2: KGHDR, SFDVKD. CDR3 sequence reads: CATSETTSGGHEQFF. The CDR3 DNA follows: TGTGCCACCAGTGAGACGACTAGCGGGGGGCATGAGCAGTTCTTC.

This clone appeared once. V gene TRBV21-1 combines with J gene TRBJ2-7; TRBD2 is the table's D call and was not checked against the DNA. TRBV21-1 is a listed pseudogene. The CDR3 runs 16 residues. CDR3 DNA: TGTGCCAGCAGCAAAGCGCTAGCGGGGGGCCCTTACGAGCAGTACGTC. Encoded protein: CASSKALAGGPYEQYV.

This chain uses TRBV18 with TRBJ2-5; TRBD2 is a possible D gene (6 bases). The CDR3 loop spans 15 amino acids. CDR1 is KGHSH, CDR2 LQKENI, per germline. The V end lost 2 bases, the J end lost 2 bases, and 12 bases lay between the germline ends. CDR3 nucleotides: TGTGCCAGCTCACCATTTGTGCGGGAACAAGAGACCCAGTACTTC. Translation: CASSPFVREQETQYF. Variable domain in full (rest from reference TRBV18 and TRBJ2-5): NAGVMQNPRHLVRRRGQEARLRCSPMKGHSHVYWYRQLPEEGLKFMVYLQKENIIDESGMPKERFSAEFPKEGPSILRIQQVVRGDSAAYFCASSPFVREQETQYFGPGTRLLVL.

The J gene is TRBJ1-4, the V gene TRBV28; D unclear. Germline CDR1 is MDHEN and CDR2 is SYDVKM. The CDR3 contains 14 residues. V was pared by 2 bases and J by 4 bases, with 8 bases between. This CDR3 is CASSLASRNEKLFF. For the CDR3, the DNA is TGTGCCAGCAGTTTAGCCAGCCGTAATGAAAAACTGTTTTTT.

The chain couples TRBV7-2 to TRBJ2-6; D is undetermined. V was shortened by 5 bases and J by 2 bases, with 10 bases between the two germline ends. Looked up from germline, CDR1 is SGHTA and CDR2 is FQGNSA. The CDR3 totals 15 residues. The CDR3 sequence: CASSLLGAGANVLTF. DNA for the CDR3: TGTGCCAGCAGCCTCCTTGGGGCTGGGGCCAACGTCCTGACTTTC.

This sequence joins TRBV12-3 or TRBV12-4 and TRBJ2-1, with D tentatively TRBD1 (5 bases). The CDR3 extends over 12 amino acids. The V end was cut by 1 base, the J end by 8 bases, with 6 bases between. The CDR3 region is CASSLGGYEQFF. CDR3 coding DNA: TGTGCCAGCAGTTTAGGGGGCTATGAGCAGTTCTTC.

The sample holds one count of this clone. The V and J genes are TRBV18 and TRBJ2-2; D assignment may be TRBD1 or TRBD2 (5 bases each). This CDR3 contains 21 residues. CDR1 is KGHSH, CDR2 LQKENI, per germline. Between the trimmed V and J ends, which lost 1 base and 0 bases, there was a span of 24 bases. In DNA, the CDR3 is TGTGCCAGCTCACCACAACAATTTCGTGTTTTGAGGGACGCGAACACCGGGGAGCTGTTTTTT. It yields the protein CASSPQQFRVLRDANTGELFF.

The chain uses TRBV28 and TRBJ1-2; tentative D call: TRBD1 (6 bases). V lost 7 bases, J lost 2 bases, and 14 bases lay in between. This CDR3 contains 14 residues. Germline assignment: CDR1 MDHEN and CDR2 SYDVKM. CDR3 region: CASTPITGNYGYTF. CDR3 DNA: TGTGCCAGCACCCCTATAACAGGGAACTATGGCTACACCTTC.

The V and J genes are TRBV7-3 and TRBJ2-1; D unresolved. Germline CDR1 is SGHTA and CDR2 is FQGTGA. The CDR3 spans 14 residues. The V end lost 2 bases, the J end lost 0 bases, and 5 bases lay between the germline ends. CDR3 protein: CASSLLSSYNEQFF. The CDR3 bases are TGTGCCAGCAGCTTATTGAGCTCCTACAATGAGCAGTTCTTC.

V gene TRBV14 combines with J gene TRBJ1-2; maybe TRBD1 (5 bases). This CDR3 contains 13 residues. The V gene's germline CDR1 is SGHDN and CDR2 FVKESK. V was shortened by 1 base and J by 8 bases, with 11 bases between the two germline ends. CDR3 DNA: TGTGCCAGCAGCCAAGGACAGAAGAGGGGCTACACCTTC. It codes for CASSQGQKRGYTF. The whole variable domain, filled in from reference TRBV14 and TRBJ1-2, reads EAGVTQFPSHSVIEKGQTVTLRCDPISGHDNLYWYRRVMGKEIKFLLHFVKESKQDESGMPNNRFLAERTGGTYSTLKVQPAELEDSGVYFCASSQGQKRGYTFGSGTRLTVV.

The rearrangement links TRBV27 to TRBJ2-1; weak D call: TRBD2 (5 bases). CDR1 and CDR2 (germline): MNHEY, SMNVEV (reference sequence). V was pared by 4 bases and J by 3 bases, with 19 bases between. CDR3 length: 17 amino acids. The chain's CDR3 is CASSSRVRVGLYNEQFF. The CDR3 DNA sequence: TGTGCCAGCAGTTCCCGGGTGAGGGTAGGCCTCTACAATGAGCAGTTCTTC.

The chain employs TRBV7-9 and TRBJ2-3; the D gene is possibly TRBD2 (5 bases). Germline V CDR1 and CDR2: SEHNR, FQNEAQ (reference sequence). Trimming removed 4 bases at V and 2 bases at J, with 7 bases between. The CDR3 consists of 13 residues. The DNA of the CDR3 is TGTGCCAGCAGCTCGAGGGTCACAGATACGCAGTATTTT. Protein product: CASSSRVTDTQYF.

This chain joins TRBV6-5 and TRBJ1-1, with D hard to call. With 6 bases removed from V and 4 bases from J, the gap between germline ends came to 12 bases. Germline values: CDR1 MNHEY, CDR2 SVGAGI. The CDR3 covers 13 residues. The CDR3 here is CASSLAGTTEAFF. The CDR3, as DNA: TGTGCCAGCAGCTTGGCAGGAACCACTGAAGCTTTCTTT.

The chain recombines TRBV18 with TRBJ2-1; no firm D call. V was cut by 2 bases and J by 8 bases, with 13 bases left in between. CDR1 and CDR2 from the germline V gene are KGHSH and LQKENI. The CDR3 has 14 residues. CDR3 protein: CASSPDGEDDEQFF. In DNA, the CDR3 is TGTGCCAGCTCACCAGACGGAGAGGATGATGAGCAGTTCTTC.

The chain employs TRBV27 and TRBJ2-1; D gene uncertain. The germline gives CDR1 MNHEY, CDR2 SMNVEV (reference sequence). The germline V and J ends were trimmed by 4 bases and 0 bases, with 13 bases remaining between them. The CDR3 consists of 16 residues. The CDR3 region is CASSSQGFSSYNEQFF. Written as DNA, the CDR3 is TGTGCCAGCAGTTCGCAAGGGTTTTCCTCCTACAATGAGCAGTTCTTC.

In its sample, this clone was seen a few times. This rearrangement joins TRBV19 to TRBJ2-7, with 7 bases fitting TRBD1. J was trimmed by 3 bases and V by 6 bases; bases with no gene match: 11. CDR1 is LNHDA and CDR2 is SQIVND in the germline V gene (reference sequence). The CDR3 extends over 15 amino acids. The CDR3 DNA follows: TGTGCCAGTAGCCCTAACAGGGGCCAGTTCTACGAGCAGTACTTC. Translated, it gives CASSPNRGQFYEQYF.